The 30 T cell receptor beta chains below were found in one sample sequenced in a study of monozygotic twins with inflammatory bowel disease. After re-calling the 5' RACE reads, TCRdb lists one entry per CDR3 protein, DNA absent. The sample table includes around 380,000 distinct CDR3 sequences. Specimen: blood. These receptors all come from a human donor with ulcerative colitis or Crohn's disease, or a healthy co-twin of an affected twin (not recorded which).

CDR3 loop: CASSLGRLADYEQFF. The chain joins TRBV5-1 to TRBJ2-1; TCRdb reports TRBD2, a call that lacks DNA to check it against. The CDR3 runs to 15 residues. Germline CDR1 is SGHRS and CDR2 is YFSETQ.

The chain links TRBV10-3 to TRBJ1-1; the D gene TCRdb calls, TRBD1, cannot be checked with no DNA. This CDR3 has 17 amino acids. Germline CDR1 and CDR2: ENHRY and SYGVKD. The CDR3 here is CAISERTGENQRAEAFF.

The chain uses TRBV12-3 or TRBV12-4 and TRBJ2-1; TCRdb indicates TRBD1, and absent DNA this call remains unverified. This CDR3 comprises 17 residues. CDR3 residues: CASSLNLFYRGTNEQFF.

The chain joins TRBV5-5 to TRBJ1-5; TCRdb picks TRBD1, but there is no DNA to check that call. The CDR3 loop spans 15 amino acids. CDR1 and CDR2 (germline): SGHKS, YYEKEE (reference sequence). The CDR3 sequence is CASSLWGTANQPQHF.

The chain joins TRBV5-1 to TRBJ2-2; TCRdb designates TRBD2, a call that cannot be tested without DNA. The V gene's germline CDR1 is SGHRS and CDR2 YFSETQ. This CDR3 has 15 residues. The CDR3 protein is CASSLRWDYTGELFF.

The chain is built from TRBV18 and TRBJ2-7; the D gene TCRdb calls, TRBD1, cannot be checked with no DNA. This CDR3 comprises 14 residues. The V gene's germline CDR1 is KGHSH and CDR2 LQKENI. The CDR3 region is CASSLAGGFYEQYF.

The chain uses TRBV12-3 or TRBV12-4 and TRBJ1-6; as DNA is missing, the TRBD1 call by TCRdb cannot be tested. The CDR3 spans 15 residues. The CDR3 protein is CASRLTGWENSPLHF.

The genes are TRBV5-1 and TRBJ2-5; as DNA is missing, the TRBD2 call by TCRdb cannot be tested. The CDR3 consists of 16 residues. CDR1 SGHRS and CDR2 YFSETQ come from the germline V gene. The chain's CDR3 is CASSYRVAGGQETQYF. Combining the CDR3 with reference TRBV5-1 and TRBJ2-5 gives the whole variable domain KAGVTQTPRYLIKTRGQQVTLSCSPISGHRSVSWYQQTPGQGLQFLFEYFSETQRNKGNFPGRFSGRQFSNSRSEMNVSTLELGDSALYLCASSYRVAGGQETQYFGPGTRLLVL.

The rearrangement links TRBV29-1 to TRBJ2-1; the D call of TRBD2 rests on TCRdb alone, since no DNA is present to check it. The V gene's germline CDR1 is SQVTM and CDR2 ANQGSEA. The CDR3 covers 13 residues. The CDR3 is CSSLGLAQGEQFF.

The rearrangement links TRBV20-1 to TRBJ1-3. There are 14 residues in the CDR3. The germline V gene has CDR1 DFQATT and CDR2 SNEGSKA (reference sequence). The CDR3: CSARDHGRGNTIYF.

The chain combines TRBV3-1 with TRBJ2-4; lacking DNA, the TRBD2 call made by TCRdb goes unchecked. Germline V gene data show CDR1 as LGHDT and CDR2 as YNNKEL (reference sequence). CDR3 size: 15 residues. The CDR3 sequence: CASSQGGGGGNIQYF.

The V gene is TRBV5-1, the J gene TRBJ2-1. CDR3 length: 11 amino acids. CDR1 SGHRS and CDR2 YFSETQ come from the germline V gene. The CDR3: CASNLAHEQFF.

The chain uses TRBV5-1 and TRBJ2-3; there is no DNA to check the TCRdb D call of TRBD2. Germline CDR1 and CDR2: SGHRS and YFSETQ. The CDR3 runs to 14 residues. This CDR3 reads CASSLAGSSDTQYF. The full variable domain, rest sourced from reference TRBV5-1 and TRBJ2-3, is KAGVTQTPRYLIKTRGQQVTLSCSPISGHRSVSWYQQTPGQGLQFLFEYFSETQRNKGNFPGRFSGRQFSNSRSEMNVSTLELGDSALYLCASSLAGSSDTQYFGPGTRLTVL.

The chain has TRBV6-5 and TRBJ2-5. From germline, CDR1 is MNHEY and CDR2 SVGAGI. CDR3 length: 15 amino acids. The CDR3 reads CASSYSGSFQETQYF.

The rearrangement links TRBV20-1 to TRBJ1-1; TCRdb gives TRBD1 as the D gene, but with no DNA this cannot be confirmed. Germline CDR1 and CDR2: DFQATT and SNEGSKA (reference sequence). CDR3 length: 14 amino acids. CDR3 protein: CSAREVRVNTEAFF.

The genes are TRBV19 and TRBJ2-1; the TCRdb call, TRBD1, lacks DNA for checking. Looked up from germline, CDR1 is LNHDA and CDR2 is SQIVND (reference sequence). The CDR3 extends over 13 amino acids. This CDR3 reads CASSIGGTSEQFF.

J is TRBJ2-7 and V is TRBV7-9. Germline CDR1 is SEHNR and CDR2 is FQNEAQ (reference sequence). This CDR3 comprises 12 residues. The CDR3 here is CASSLGSVEQYF.

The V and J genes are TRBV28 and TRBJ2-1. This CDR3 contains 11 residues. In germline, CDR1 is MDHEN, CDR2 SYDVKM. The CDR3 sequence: CASSLTVEQFF.

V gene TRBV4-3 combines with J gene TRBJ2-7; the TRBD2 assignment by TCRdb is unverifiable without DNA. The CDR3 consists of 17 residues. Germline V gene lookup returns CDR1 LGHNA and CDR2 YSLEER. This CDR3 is CASSQDRGGRPPYEQYF.

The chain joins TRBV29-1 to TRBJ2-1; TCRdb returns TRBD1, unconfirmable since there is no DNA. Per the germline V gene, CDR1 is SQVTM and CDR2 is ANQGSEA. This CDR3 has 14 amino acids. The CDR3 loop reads CSVPSGEQVNEQFF.

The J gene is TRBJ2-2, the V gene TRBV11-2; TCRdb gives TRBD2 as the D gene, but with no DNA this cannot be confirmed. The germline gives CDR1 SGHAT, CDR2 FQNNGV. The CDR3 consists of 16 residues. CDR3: CASSLGLAGPTGELFF.

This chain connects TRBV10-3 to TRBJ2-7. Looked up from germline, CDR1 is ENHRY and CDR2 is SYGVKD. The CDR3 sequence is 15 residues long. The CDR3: CAISTAGRSSYEQYF.

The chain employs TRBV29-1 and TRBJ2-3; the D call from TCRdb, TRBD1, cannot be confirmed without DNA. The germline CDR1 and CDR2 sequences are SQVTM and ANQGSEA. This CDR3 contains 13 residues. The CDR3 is CSAGQGAKDTQYF.

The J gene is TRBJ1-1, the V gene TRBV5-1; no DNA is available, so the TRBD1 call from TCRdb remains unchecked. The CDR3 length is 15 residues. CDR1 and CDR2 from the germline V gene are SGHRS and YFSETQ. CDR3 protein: CASSLAGFDRSKAFF.

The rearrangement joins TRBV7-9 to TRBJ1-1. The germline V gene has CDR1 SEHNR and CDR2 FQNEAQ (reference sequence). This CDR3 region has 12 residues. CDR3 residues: CASSPGPRGAFF.

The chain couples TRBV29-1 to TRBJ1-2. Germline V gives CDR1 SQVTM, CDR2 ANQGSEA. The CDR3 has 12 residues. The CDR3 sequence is CSVGPWDYGYTF.

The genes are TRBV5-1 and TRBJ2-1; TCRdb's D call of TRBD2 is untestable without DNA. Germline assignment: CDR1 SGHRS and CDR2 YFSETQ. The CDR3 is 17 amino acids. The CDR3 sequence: CASSWPRYGGGGHEQFF.

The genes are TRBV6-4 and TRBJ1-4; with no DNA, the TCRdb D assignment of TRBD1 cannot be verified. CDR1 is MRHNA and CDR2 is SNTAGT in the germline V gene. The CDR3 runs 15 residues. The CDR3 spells CASSDSFGRGEKLFF.

The CDR3 sequence: CASSLAGGAYEQYF. The rearrangement links TRBV7-2 to TRBJ2-7. The CDR3 extends over 14 amino acids. Germline loops: CDR1 SGHTA, CDR2 FQGNSA.

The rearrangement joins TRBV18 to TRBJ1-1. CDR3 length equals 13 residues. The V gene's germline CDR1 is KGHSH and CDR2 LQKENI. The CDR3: CASSPGMDTEAFF.